This T cell receptor (beta chain) was documented in a study of post-analysis software for immune sequencing data. In the study overall: Several disease courses (relapsing-remitting, secondary progressive and progressive-relapsing) of multiple sclerosis were included. Whole-study findings and limits: A significant reduction in normalized Chao1 diversity was observed in multiple sclerosis patients versus controls. TRBV5-6, TRBV5-1 and TRBV20-1 belonged to a set of roughly 5 TRBV segments that were more frequent in patients than controls.

This clonotype was recorded once. Antigen: not known. Built from TCR beta cDNA, the libraries had unique molecular identifiers in them. MiXCR was run by TCRdb on the PCR reads, yielding one entry per CDR3 protein. The table records a few hundred thousand distinct CDR3 sequences, less than 45% of them present only once. In germline, CDR1 is SQVTM, CDR2 ANQGSEA. The CDR3 consists of 14 residues. V lost 7 bases, J lost 2 bases, and 7 bases stayed unmatched. Sequenced input: blood. This sequence was found in a girl under 18 with multiple sclerosis. The genes are TRBV29-1 and TRBJ2-5, with 10 bases fitting TRBD2. CDR3 residues: CSAATLAGQETQYF. DNA of the CDR3: TGCAGCGCCGCCACACTAGCGGGGCAAGAGACCCAGTACTTC.